These T cell receptor beta chains were read from a single sample in a study of cytomegalovirus exposure and HLA in healthy donors. The repertoire was sequenced with immunoSEQ multiplex PCR; TCRdb's copy has only in-frame clones and lacks some. The sample shows under 70,000 clones, about two thirds of them seen only once. The specimen was PBMCs. The receptors originated from a woman aged 30 to 39 in good health and CMV-seronegative. Each CDR3 is given with its conserved first and last residue. A D gene is named only where the DNA matches it firmly. Clone size appears in some rows only: once, few, many, or a class for an expanded clone.

d_call	clone_size	j_call	v_call	cdr3_aa	cdr3_nt
TRBD1	-	TRBJ1-2	TRBV7-2	CASSPDRGSYGYTF	TGTGCCAGCAGCCCTGACAGGGGGAGCTATGGCTACACCTTC
TRBD1	few	TRBJ2-7	TRBV19	CASSTGTGDLYEQYF	TGTGCCAGTAGTACCGGGACAGGGGATTTGTACGAGCAGTACTTC
-	-	TRBJ2-5	TRBV5-5	CASSFANSSFQETQYF	TGTGCCAGCAGCTTTGCGAACAGTTCTTTTCAAGAGACCCAGTACTTC
-	-	TRBJ1-5	TRBV6-5	CASSYQGGANQPQHF	TGTGCCAGCAGTTACCAAGGGGGTGCCAATCAGCCCCAGCATTTT
TRBD1	-	TRBJ1-3	TRBV7-6	CASSGTGVHSGNTIYF	TGTGCCAGCAGCGGGACAGGGGTGCACTCTGGAAACACCATATATTTT
-	-	TRBJ2-3	TRBV4-2	CASSPGGSTDTQYF	TGTGCCAGCAGCCCCGGCGGCAGCACAGATACGCAGTATTTT
TRBD1	-	TRBJ2-1	TRBV5-4	CASSLKQGIPGEQFF	TGTGCCAGCAGCTTGAAACAGGGGATTCCCGGTGAGCAGTTCTTC
TRBD1	-	TRBJ2-5	TRBV5-1	CASRQGAQDGETQYF	TGCGCCAGCAGACAGGGGGCGCAGGATGGGGAGACCCAGTACTTC
-	-	TRBJ2-7	TRBV6-6	CASTPPGAEYEQYF	TGTGCCAGCACCCCCCCAGGGGCCGAATACGAGCAGTACTTC
-	-	TRBJ1-2	TRBV10-3	CAIASPGGSGYTF	TGTGCCATCGCCTCCCCGGGGGGGTCTGGCTACACCTTC
-	-	TRBJ2-7	TRBV9	CASSVFKQKAAYEQYF	TGTGCCAGCAGTGTTTTCAAGCAGAAGGCGGCATACGAGCAGTACTTC
-	few	TRBJ1-3	TRBV10-3	CAISQGFSGNTIYF	TGTGCCATCTCCCAGGGCTTCTCTGGAAACACCATATATTTT
-	-	TRBJ1-6	TRBV4-2	CASSQNVRDTHSPLHF	TGTGCCAGCAGCCAAAACGTCCGGGACACTCATTCACCCCTCCACTTT
-	-	TRBJ1-5	TRBV4-3	CASSQGHNSNQPQHF	TGCGCCAGCAGCCAAGGACATAATAGCAATCAGCCCCAGCATTTT
-	-	TRBJ1-3	TRBV6-6	CASSYGGADGNTIYF	TGTGCCAGCAGTTACGGGGGGGCTGATGGAAACACCATATATTTT
-	-	TRBJ1-4	TRBV30	CAWRITTGNEKLFF	TGTGCCTGGAGGATAACCACCGGGAATGAAAAACTGTTTTTT
-	-	TRBJ2-7	TRBV9	CASSVRDSEEQYF	TGTGCCAGCAGCGTCCGGGACTCGGAGGAGCAGTACTTC
TRBD1	once	TRBJ2-5	TRBV27	CASSILPGTGAETQYF	TGTGCCAGCAGTATACTCCCCGGGACAGGGGCAGAGACCCAGTACTTC
TRBD1	-	TRBJ2-3	TRBV7-3	CASAKGAATDTQYF	TGTGCCAGCGCCAAGGGGGCAGCCACAGATACGCAGTATTTT
TRBD1	-	TRBJ2-1	TRBV29-1	CSVTGGNNEQFF	TGCAGCGTCACAGGGGGCAACAATGAGCAGTTCTTC
TRBD1	few	TRBJ2-1	TRBV6-5	CASSWGQSAYNEQFF	TGTGCCAGCAGTTGGGGACAGTCGGCCTACAATGAGCAGTTCTTC
-	-	TRBJ1-2	TRBV27	CASSLSAGEWDYGYTF	TGTGCCAGCAGTTTATCGGCGGGGGAGTGGGACTATGGCTACACCTTC
-	-	TRBJ2-2	TRBV7-3	CASSLNPGSAGELFF	TGTGCCAGCAGCTTAAATCCAGGTTCGGCCGGGGAGCTGTTTTTT
TRBD2	-	TRBJ2-3	TRBV9	CASSVTLAGGRGTDTQYF	TGTGCCAGCAGCGTAACCCTAGCGGGGGGGCGGGGCACAGATACGCAGTATTTT
TRBD1	-	TRBJ1-6	TRBV5-5	CASSGTGRDNSPLHF	TGTGCCAGCAGCGGGACAGGGAGGGATAATTCACCCCTCCACTTT